The 29 T cell receptor beta chains below all came from one sample that was sequenced in a study of CD8 T cells in Susac syndrome. The RNA input was about 0.5 to 1 ug, and it was reverse transcribed with random hexamers. One entry per CDR3 protein, called by TCRdb with MiXCR from the immunoSEQ multiplex PCR reads. The profile covers 160,000 or so distinct CDR3 sequences, with roughly 94% appearing a single time and over 0.09% taken by the ten largest. Sequenced sample: CD4+ T cells from PBMCs. The receptors shown here come from a human donor with multiple sclerosis.

The chain uses TRBV11-2 and TRBJ2-1; tentatively, D is TRBD1 (6 bases). The CDR3 extends over 13 amino acids. Germline CDR1 reads SGHAT; CDR2 reads FQNNGV. V lost 1 base and J 5 bases, leaving 6 bases between the germline ends. This chain's CDR3 is CASSLAGDNEQFF. CDR3 bases: TGTGCCAGCAGCTTAGCAGGGGACAATGAGCAGTTCTTC.

The chain is built from TRBV20-1 and TRBJ1-4; possibly TRBD1 for D (5 bases). The V gene's germline CDR1 is DFQATT and CDR2 SNEGSKA (reference sequence). The CDR3 is made up of 12 amino acids. With 7 bases removed from V and 8 bases from J, the gap between germline ends came to 14 bases. The CDR3 reads CSVAGLGEKLFF. The CDR3 coding sequence is TGCAGTGTCGCAGGGTTAGGGGAAAAACTGTTTTTT.

The rearrangement joins TRBV11-2 to TRBJ2-2; TRBD1 is a possible D gene (6 bases). The V gene lost 5 bases and the J gene lost 0 bases, with 13 bases spanning the gap. Germline V CDR1 and CDR2: SGHAT, FQNNGV. The CDR3 totals 16 residues. CDR3 coding DNA: TGTGCCAGCAGCCCCGGCGCAGGGGCGAACACCGGGGAGCTGTTTTTT. It codes for CASSPGAGANTGELFF. Using reference TRBV11-2 and TRBJ2-2 for the parts outside the CDR3, the full variable domain is EAGVAQSPRYKIIEKRQSVAFWCNPISGHATLYWYQQILGQGPKLLIQFQNNGVVDDSQLPKDRFSAERLKGVDSTLKIQPAKLEDSAVYLCASSPGAGANTGELFFGEGSRLTVL.

This clonotype appeared once. This sequence joins TRBV20-1 and TRBJ2-1; 14 bases line up with TRBD2. The CDR3 runs 16 residues. Germline V gene data show CDR1 as DFQATT and CDR2 as SNEGSKA (reference sequence). This CDR3 is CIPGLAGAGLNNEQFF. The CDR3, as DNA: TGCATCCCGGGACTAGCGGGAGCGGGCCTGAACAATGAGCAGTTCTTC.

This sequence joins TRBV6-2 or TRBV6-3 and TRBJ2-1; TRBD2 aligns across 9 bases. The CDR3 loop spans 13 amino acids. CDR1 is MNHEY, CDR2 SVGEGT, per germline. V lost 6 bases, J lost 6 bases, and 3 bases stayed unmatched. CDR3 bases: TGTGCCAGCAGGACTAGCGGTGTCAATGAGCAGTTCTTC. Its translation is CASRTSGVNEQFF.

The chain is built from TRBV19 and TRBJ2-1; TRBD2 agrees at 8 bases. J lost 8 bases, V lost 5 bases, and 14 bases had no gene match. This CDR3 is 16 amino acids long. Germline V gene sequence: CDR1 LNHDA, CDR2 SQIVND (reference sequence). The CDR3 region is CASSPGLAGRGDEQFF. The DNA for the CDR3 is TGTGCCAGTAGTCCCGGTCTAGCGGGCAGAGGGGATGAGCAGTTCTTC.

V and J are TRBV27 and TRBJ2-5, with TRBD1 as a possible D gene (5 bases). The CDR3 has 14 residues. Trimming removed 5 bases at V and 5 bases at J, with 15 bases between. The germline gives CDR1 MNHEY, CDR2 SMNVEV (reference sequence). The CDR3 reads CASSRNGPGETQYF. The DNA for the CDR3 is TGTGCCAGCAGTCGGAACGGTCCAGGGGAGACCCAGTACTTC.

The V gene is TRBV7-9, the J gene TRBJ1-3; D is uncertain. CDR1 and CDR2 (germline): SEHNR, FQNEAQ (reference sequence). The CDR3 consists of 14 residues. Trimming took off 3 bases at V and 0 bases at J, with 6 bases between the two ends. The DNA for the CDR3 is TGTGCCAGCAGCTTTGACACCTCTGGAAACACCATATATTTT. Amino acids: CASSFDTSGNTIYF.

This clonotype was observed once. The chain has TRBV23-1 and TRBJ1-2; D gene uncertain. TRBV23-1 is known as an ORF, though its function is uncertain. With 2 bases removed from V and 6 bases from J, the gap between germline ends came to 10 bases. The CDR3 consists of 13 residues. The DNA of the CDR3 is TGCGCCAGCAGTCAAGGGCCATCAGATGGCTACACCTTC. The encoded protein is CASSQGPSDGYTF.

The chain combines TRBV3-1 with TRBJ2-3; TRBD2 matches at 9 bases. This CDR3 has 18 amino acids. CDR1 is LGHDT and CDR2 is YNNKEL in the germline V gene (reference sequence). After removal of 3 bases from V and 2 bases from J, the junction contained 12 bases not matched to a gene. CDR3 sequence: CASSHMVIAGGLTDTQYF. For the CDR3, the DNA is TGTGCCAGCAGCCATATGGTGATTGCGGGAGGGCTCACAGATACGCAGTATTTT.

The chain couples TRBV6-6 to TRBJ1-2; the D is unclear. CDR1 is MNHNY, CDR2 SVGAGI, per germline (reference sequence). V lost 2 bases and J 5 bases, leaving 9 bases between the germline ends. CDR3 length equals 13 residues. The CDR3 is CASSYPRMYGYTF. The CDR3 DNA sequence: TGTGCCAGCAGTTACCCCCGGATGTATGGCTACACCTTC.

The CDR3 reads CASSDDSGGTQYF. In DNA, the CDR3 is TGCGCCAGCAGTGACGATAGCGGCGGGACCCAGTACTTC. This chain joins TRBV10-2 and TRBJ2-5; maybe TRBD2 (6 bases). CDR1 is WSHSY and CDR2 is SAAADI in the germline V gene. Trimming removed 3 bases at V and 7 bases at J, with 12 bases between. The CDR3 sequence is 13 residues long.

The rearrangement uses TRBV7-9 and TRBJ2-2, with D unclear. V was trimmed by 2 bases and J by 1 base, leaving 8 bases between them. The V gene's germline CDR1 is SEHNR and CDR2 FQNEAQ (reference sequence). The CDR3 has 15 residues. The CDR3 protein is CASSLFGLNTGELFF. CDR3 nucleotide sequence: TGTGCCAGCAGCTTATTCGGGCTGAACACCGGGGAGCTGTTTTTT.

This clonotype was found a few times. The CDR3 protein is CASILEVNTEAFF. The CDR3 nucleotides are TGTGCCAGCATCCTGGAGGTGAACACTGAAGCTTTCTTT. The J gene is TRBJ1-1, the V gene TRBV2; D remains ambiguous. The germline CDR1 and CDR2 sequences are SNHLY and FYNNEI. The V gene lost 7 bases and the J gene lost 0 bases, with 9 bases spanning the gap. This CDR3 spans 13 amino acids.

The CDR3 bases are TGTGCCACCAGTGATCCTGGTCGCGGTAGCGGGAGTGCCAACAATGAGCAGTTCTTC. It is translated as CATSDPGRGSGSANNEQFF. J is TRBJ2-1 and V is TRBV24-1; 9 nucleotides align to TRBD2. The germline gives CDR1 KGHDR, CDR2 SFDVKD. This CDR3 contains 19 residues. The trim removed 3 bases at V and 5 bases at J, leaving 16 bases unmatched.

This chain joins TRBV7-7 and TRBJ2-7; 14 bases are shared with TRBD2. This CDR3 is built from 15 residues. J gave up 4 bases and V 3 bases, and 2 bases lay outside the gene matches. Looked up from germline, CDR1 is SSHAT and CDR2 is FNYEAQ (reference sequence). The CDR3 region is CASSFGTSGSYEQYF. In nucleotides, the CDR3 is TGTGCCAGCAGCTTCGGGACTAGCGGGAGTTACGAGCAGTACTTC.

The chain is built from TRBV20-1 and TRBJ2-1; D is unresolved. CDR1 and CDR2 (germline): DFQATT, SNEGSKA (reference sequence). The CDR3 extends over 10 amino acids. V lost 2 bases and J lost 7, with 3 bases in between. The CDR3 nucleotides read TGCAGTGCTAGACATAATGAGCAGTTCTTC. This sequence encodes CSARHNEQFF.

The chain uses TRBV12-3 or TRBV12-4 and TRBJ2-5; D is unclear. This CDR3 contains 12 residues. V dropped 7 bases and J dropped 7 bases, with 13 bases sitting between them. CDR3 sequence: CASTAREGTQYF. Written as DNA, the CDR3 is TGTGCCAGCACAGCACGTGAAGGGACCCAGTACTTC.

The chain has TRBV15 and TRBJ1-5; D unclear. From germline, CDR1 is LNHNV and CDR2 YYDKDF (reference sequence). The CDR3 is 16 residues long. Trimming stripped 1 base from V and 0 bases from J, with 10 bases between. In nucleotides, the CDR3 is TGTGCCACCAGCAGAGGGACGGTTTATAGCAATCAGCCCCAGCATTTT. Protein product: CATSRGTVYSNQPQHF. Full variable domain (missing parts from reference TRBV15 and TRBJ1-5): DAMVIQNPRYQVTQFGKPVTLSCSQTLNHNVMYWYQQKSSQAPKLLFHYYDKDFNNEADTPDNFQSRRPNTSFCFLDIRSPGLGDTAMYLCATSRGTVYSNQPQHFGDGTRLSIL.

J is TRBJ2-5 and V is TRBV5-1; 8 positions agree with TRBD1. The CDR3 sequence is 13 residues long. With V trimmed by 7 bases and J by 4 bases, 6 bases remained unmatched. CDR1 SGHRS and CDR2 YFSETQ come from the germline V gene. The CDR3 DNA sequence: TGCGCCAGCTGGGGGACAGGAGGAGAGACCCAGTACTTC. The encoded protein is CASWGTGGETQYF.

The DNA for the CDR3 is TGTGCCAGCAGCTTAGACGGCTCTGGGGCCAACGTCCTGACTTTC. Its translation is CASSLDGSGANVLTF. The chain is built from TRBV7-2 and TRBJ2-6, with unresolved D. The CDR3 is made up of 15 amino acids. Trimming pared 1 base from V and 0 bases from J, leaving 4 bases between. The germline V gene encodes CDR1 SGHTA and CDR2 FQGNSA.

V usage is TRBV30 and J usage is TRBJ2-1; 8 nucleotides line up with TRBD2. The V gene end was trimmed by 5 bases and the J gene end by 12 bases; junction bases not matched to a gene: 6. In germline, CDR1 is GTSNPN, CDR2 SVGIG (reference sequence). The CDR3 is 11 residues long. CDR3 coding DNA: TGTGCCTGGGACCTCGGGGGGGGGCAGTTCTTC. Encoded protein: CAWDLGGGQFF.

The V and J genes are TRBV28 and TRBJ2-6; the D gene is possibly TRBD1 (6 bases). The CDR3 covers 15 residues. V dropped 3 bases and J dropped 3 bases, with 9 bases sitting between them. The V gene's germline CDR1 is MDHEN and CDR2 SYDVKM. CDR3 in amino acids: CASSLAGDGANVLTF. CDR3 bases: TGTGCCAGCAGTTTGGCAGGGGATGGGGCCAACGTCCTGACTTTC. The full variable domain, with the rest looked up from reference TRBV28 and TRBJ2-6, is DVKVTQSSRYLVKRTGEKVFLECVQDMDHENMFWYRQDPGLGLRLIYFSYDVKMKEKGDIPEGYSVSREKKERFSLILESASTNQTSMYLCASSLAGDGANVLTFGAGSRLTVL.

This rearrangement joins TRBV5-1 to TRBJ1-5, with D unclear. Trimming took 0 bases from V and 6 from J, leaving 10 bases between them. CDR3 size: 14 residues. Germline CDR1 is SGHRS and CDR2 is YFSETQ. CDR3 region: CASSLGEVGQPQHF. The CDR3 coding sequence is TGCGCCAGCAGCTTGGGGGAAGTAGGTCAGCCCCAGCATTTT.

V and J are TRBV5-1 and TRBJ1-2; D is unclear. Trimming took 1 base from V and 6 from J, leaving 10 bases between them. This CDR3 is 13 amino acids long. Per the germline V gene, CDR1 is SGHRS and CDR2 is YFSETQ. In nucleotides, the CDR3 is TGCGCCAGCAGCTTGAGGAGGGAGGATGGCTACACCTTC. This translates into CASSLRREDGYTF.

The genes are TRBV30 and TRBJ2-7, with D perhaps matching TRBD1 or TRBD2 (5 bases each). The V end lost 0 bases, the J end lost 4 bases, and 13 bases lay between the germline ends. The germline V gene has CDR1 GTSNPN and CDR2 SVGIG (reference sequence). There are 14 residues in the CDR3. In nucleotides, the CDR3 is TGTGCCTGGAGTGTGGGACCGTTTCCTTACGAGCAGTACTTC. It yields the protein CAWSVGPFPYEQYF.

The chain couples TRBV24-1 to TRBJ2-3, with 8 positions matching TRBD2. Looked up from germline, CDR1 is KGHDR and CDR2 is SFDVKD. Trimming took 2 bases from V and 8 from J; bases not matched to a gene: 8. There are 15 residues in the CDR3. The CDR3 region has the DNA TGTGCCACCAGTGATTCCACGGGACTAGTCGGTACGCAGTATTTT. Translation gives CATSDSTGLVGTQYF.

This clonotype was seen a few times. The chain joins TRBV4-3 to TRBJ2-7, with no clear D. The V and J ends lost 1 base and 4 bases respectively, with 14 bases between them. CDR1 is LGHNA and CDR2 is YSLEER in the germline V gene. The CDR3 extends over 15 amino acids. CDR3 loop: CASSQGISLAYEQYF. DNA for the CDR3: TGCGCCAGCAGCCAAGGTATCTCATTGGCATACGAGCAGTACTTC.

This clonotype has only one observation. The rearrangement joins TRBV28 to TRBJ2-2; no firm D call. Germline loops: CDR1 MDHEN, CDR2 SYDVKM. The CDR3 runs to 13 residues. With 5 bases removed from V and 0 bases from J, the gap between germline ends came to 4 bases. This CDR3 is CASSNPNTGELFF. CDR3 in DNA: TGTGCCAGCAGTAATCCGAACACCGGGGAGCTGTTTTTT.